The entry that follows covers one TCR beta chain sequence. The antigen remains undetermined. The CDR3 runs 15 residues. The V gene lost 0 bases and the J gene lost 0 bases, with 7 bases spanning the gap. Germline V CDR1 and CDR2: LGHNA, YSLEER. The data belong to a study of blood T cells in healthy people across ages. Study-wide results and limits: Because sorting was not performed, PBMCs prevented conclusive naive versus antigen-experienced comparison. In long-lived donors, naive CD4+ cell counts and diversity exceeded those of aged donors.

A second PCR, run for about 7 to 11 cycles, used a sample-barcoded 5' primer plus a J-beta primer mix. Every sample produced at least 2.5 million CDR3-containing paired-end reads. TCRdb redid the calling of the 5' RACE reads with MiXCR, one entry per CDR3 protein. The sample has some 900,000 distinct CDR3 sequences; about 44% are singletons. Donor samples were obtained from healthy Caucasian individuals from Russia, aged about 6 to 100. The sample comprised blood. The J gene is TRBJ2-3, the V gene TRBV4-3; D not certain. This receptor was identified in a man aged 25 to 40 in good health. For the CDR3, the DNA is TGCGCCAGCAGCCAAGATAGGGTCAGCACAGATACGCAGTATTTT. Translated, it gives CASSQDRVSTDTQYF.